This TCR beta chain was retrieved from a study of human T cells and chemical hapten exposure. Study context: TCR yields per sample varied, mainly owing to small pooled library volume differences.

This sample's time point: pre-sensitization, week 0. Described treatment: therapeutic diphenylcyclopropenone sensitization with weekly scalp DPC. CDR3 length equals 15 residues. CDR1 and CDR2 from the germline V gene are MNHEY and SVGAGI. This clonotype was seen a few times. Sequence at one end of the junction differs from germline and may be a read error. Individual cDNA molecules had unique molecular identifiers attached to them by the library. TCRdb reanalysed the RACE reads using MiXCR and keeps one entry per CDR3 protein. The table has 85,000 to 130,000 distinct CDR3 sequences, 9.5% to 15% seen once.

V gene TRBV6-5 combines with J gene TRBJ1-6, with 9 nucleotides matching TRBD1. The clonotype comes from a woman between 45 and 60 years old with alopecia areata. Some clones in this sample may be carry-over from other donors' samples. The material was whole blood, obtained in connection with sensitization to the hapten diphenylcyclopropenone (DPC). The CDR3 here is CASSYSRTGDSSLHF. CDR3 DNA sequence: TGTGCCAGCAGTTACTCCCGGACAGGGGATTCATCCCTCCACTTT.